Shown below are 25 T cell receptor beta chains from a single sample sequenced in a study of OX40 agonist ivuxolimab in advanced cancers. Data came from immunoSEQ multiplex PCR; TCRdb stores just in-frame clones and leaves some out. The sample includes 70,000 or so clones, roughly 87% seen only once; the top ten take approximately 1.3%. The sequenced sample was CD4+ or CD8+ T cells sorted from blood, obtained in a trial of the OX40 agonist ivuxolimab. The origin of the receptors is an adult with an advanced solid tumor such as melanoma, head and neck, liver or kidney cancer.

This chain joins TRBV6-6 and TRBJ1-1; no definite D call. The germline gives CDR1 MNHNY, CDR2 SVGAGI (reference sequence). Trimming cost V 7 bases and J 11 bases, with 14 bases left between them. This CDR3 spans 11 amino acids. The CDR3 loop reads CASTDRMGAFF. In DNA form, the CDR3 reads TGTGCCAGCACCGACCGTATGGGGGCTTTCTTT.

This chain uses TRBV5-1 with TRBJ2-7; 12 bases match TRBD1. The DNA end is more similar to TRBJ2-5, so the J call may be wrong. From germline, CDR1 is SGHRS and CDR2 YFSETQ. The CDR3 contains 14 residues. The CDR3: CASSSGQGAETQYF. As DNA, the CDR3 is TGCGCCAGCAGCTCGGGACAGGGGGCCGAGACCCAGTACTTC.

The rearrangement joins TRBV30 to TRBJ2-7; possible D gene TRBD2, 6 bases. The CDR3 is made up of 13 amino acids. Germline loops: CDR1 GTSNPN, CDR2 SVGIG (reference sequence). V shed 1 base and J shed 5 bases, with 12 bases lying between them. The CDR3 is CAWSGGEWNEQYF. The CDR3 region has the DNA TGTGCCTGGAGTGGGGGGGAGTGGAACGAGCAGTACTTC. The variable domain in full, completed from reference TRBV30 and TRBJ2-7, reads SQTIHQWPATLVQPVGSPLSLECTVEGTSNPNLYWYRQAAGRGLQLLFYSVGIGQISSEVPQNLSASRPQDRQFILSSKKLLLSDSGFYLCAWSGGEWNEQYFGPGTRLTVT.

The V call is TRBV19, the J call TRBJ2-3; D possibly corresponds to TRBD1 (6 bases). Germline-derived CDR1 and CDR2 are LNHDA and SQIVND (reference sequence). The CDR3 contains 17 residues. The V and J ends lost 4 bases and 2 bases respectively, with 19 bases between them. Here the CDR3 reads CASSSEGGRSPTDTQYF. Here the CDR3 DNA reads TGTGCCAGTAGTAGTGAAGGGGGACGTTCACCCACAGATACGCAGTATTTT.

The chain uses TRBV6-5 and TRBJ2-5; D is tentatively TRBD1 or TRBD2 (5 bases each). Germline assignment: CDR1 MNHEY and CDR2 SVGAGI. The CDR3 loop spans 15 amino acids. V was trimmed by 2 bases and J by 5 bases, leaving 15 bases between them. DNA of the CDR3: TGTGCCAGCAGTTACGAGGGTTGGGGCTTGGAGACCCAGTACTTC. Translation gives CASSYEGWGLETQYF.

The chain uses TRBV5-1 and TRBJ2-3; 8 bases agree with TRBD2. V lost 4 bases and J lost 2; bases outside the gene matches: 3. The germline V gene has CDR1 SGHRS and CDR2 YFSETQ. The CDR3 runs 14 residues. DNA of the CDR3: TGCGCCAGCAGCCCGGGGGGGCCCACAGATACGCAGTATTTT. Translating gives CASSPGGPTDTQYF.

V and J are TRBV15 and TRBJ1-5, with unresolved D. CDR3 size: 14 residues. Germline V CDR1 and CDR2: LNHNV, YYDKDF (reference sequence). The V end lost 0 bases, the J end lost 8 bases, and 11 bases lay between the germline ends. CDR3 in amino acids: CATSRDGAGEPQHF. The CDR3 region has the DNA TGTGCCACCAGCAGAGACGGTGCTGGTGAGCCCCAGCATTTT.

The V call is TRBV5-1, the J call TRBJ2-5, with D tentatively TRBD2 (5 bases). The germline V gene encodes CDR1 SGHRS and CDR2 YFSETQ. The germline V and J ends were trimmed by 0 bases and 4 bases, with 13 bases remaining between them. CDR3 length: 15 residues. The CDR3 DNA reads as TGCGCCAGCAGCTTGGGTCGGGGTTCGGGAGAGACCCAGTACTTC. It codes for CASSLGRGSGETQYF.

This chain links TRBV4-1 with TRBJ1-5; D is unclear. V dropped 0 bases and J dropped 4 bases, with 7 bases sitting between them. The CDR3 is 14 residues long. The germline V gene has CDR1 MGHRA and CDR2 YSYEKL. The CDR3 nucleotides read TGCGCCAGCAGCCAAGAGGGCAGGAATCAGCCCCAGCATTTT. Its protein product is CASSQEGRNQPQHF.

CDR3 loop: CASSASEVQETQYF. In nucleotides, the CDR3 is TGTGCCAGCAGTGCAAGCGAGGTACAAGAGACCCAGTACTTC. The rearrangement links TRBV6-1 to TRBJ2-5; D remains ambiguous. With 4 bases removed from V and 2 bases from J, the gap between germline ends came to 11 bases. CDR1 is MNHNS and CDR2 is SASEGT in the germline V gene. The CDR3 runs to 14 residues.

Here the CDR3 DNA reads TGTGCCAGTAGTATCCGACTCCTGTACGAGCAGTACTTC. Translating it yields CASSIRLLYEQYF. The V and J genes are TRBV19 and TRBJ2-7; no clear D. V was trimmed by 3 bases and J by 4 bases, leaving 10 bases between them. Germline assignment: CDR1 LNHDA and CDR2 SQIVND (reference sequence). This CDR3 is 13 amino acids long.

The V call is TRBV5-1, the J call TRBJ2-3; 9 bases map to TRBD2. The V gene's germline CDR1 is SGHRS and CDR2 YFSETQ. V was pared by 5 bases and J by 4 bases, with 8 bases of the junction left unmatched. CDR3 length: 15 residues. In nucleotides, the CDR3 is TGCGCCAGCAGACTTAGCGGGAGTAGCGCAGATACGCAGTATTTT. Translation gives CASRLSGSSADTQYF. The full variable domain, its missing parts supplied by reference TRBV5-1 and TRBJ2-3, is KAGVTQTPRYLIKTRGQQVTLSCSPISGHRSVSWYQQTPGQGLQFLFEYFSETQRNKGNFPGRFSGRQFSNSRSEMNVSTLELGDSALYLCASRLSGSSADTQYFGPGTRLTVL.

This clone is a singleton in its sample. The chain carries TRBV13 and TRBJ2-7, with 10 bases aligning to TRBD2. The trim removed 8 bases at V and 4 bases at J, leaving 5 bases unmatched. This CDR3 spans 13 amino acids. From germline, CDR1 is PRHDT and CDR2 FYEKMQ (reference sequence). Here the CDR3 DNA reads TGTGCCAGCGCGAGCGGGGGGGGATACGAGCAGTACTTC. Translation: CASASGGGYEQYF.

The chain is built from TRBV18 and TRBJ1-3, with D possibly matching TRBD1 (6 bases). This CDR3 is built from 16 residues. Trimming took off 8 bases at V and 0 bases at J, with 17 bases between the two ends. The V gene's germline CDR1 is KGHSH and CDR2 LQKENI. The DNA for the CDR3 is TGTGCCAGCGCCCGTTGGGACACTAGCTCTGGAAACACCATATATTTT. Protein sequence: CASARWDTSSGNTIYF. Filled out from reference TRBV18 and TRBJ1-3, the complete variable domain reads NAGVMQNPRHLVRRRGQEARLRCSPMKGHSHVYWYRQLPEEGLKFMVYLQKENIIDESGMPKERFSAEFPKEGPSILRIQQVVRGDSAAYFCASARWDTSSGNTIYFGEGSWLTVV.

Here the CDR3 DNA reads TGCGCCAGCAGCTTGAGTGCAGATACGCAGTATTTT. As protein: CASSLSADTQYF. The chain has TRBV5-1 and TRBJ2-3; no firm D call. Germline CDR1 is SGHRS and CDR2 is YFSETQ. The CDR3 extends over 12 amino acids. Deletions cut 1 base from V and 4 bases from J, with 4 bases between.

This chain joins TRBV30 and TRBJ1-2; D is ambiguous. Trimming took 3 bases from V and 2 from J, leaving 16 bases between them. CDR1 and CDR2 (germline): GTSNPN, SVGIG (reference sequence). The CDR3 is 15 amino acids. The CDR3 nucleotides read TGTGCCTGGAGCCCATTCGGACGGTCCAACTATGGCTACACCTTC. The encoded protein is CAWSPFGRSNYGYTF.

This rearrangement joins TRBV4-1 to TRBJ2-3; D possibly matches TRBD1 or TRBD2 (6 bases each). Trimming left V 8 bases short and J 11 bases short, with 23 bases between. Germline values: CDR1 MGHRA, CDR2 YSYEKL. The CDR3 has 14 residues. The CDR3 here is CASCPGDSIYLQYF. CDR3 in DNA: TGCGCCAGCTGCCCAGGGGACTCGATTTACCTGCAGTATTTT.

This chain connects TRBV5-6 to TRBJ1-2; no definite D call. Trimming took 4 bases from V and 2 from J, leaving 15 bases between them. Germline values: CDR1 SGHDT, CDR2 YYEEEE. There are 15 residues in the CDR3. For the CDR3, the DNA is TGTGCCAGCAGCCCCGGCCGCGGCGTCAACTATGGCTACACCTTC. Residues: CASSPGRGVNYGYTF.

This clone has only one observation. The V call is TRBV5-1, the J call TRBJ2-5; 9 positions match TRBD2. The CDR3 is made up of 16 amino acids. CDR1 is SGHRS, CDR2 YFSETQ, per germline. V trimming: 0 bases; J trimming: 1 base; junction bases outside the gene matches: 4. CDR3 in amino acids: CASSLEPSGVQETQYF. The DNA of the CDR3 is TGCGCCAGCAGCTTGGAACCTAGCGGGGTCCAAGAGACCCAGTACTTC. The full variable domain, completed using reference TRBV5-1 and TRBJ2-5, is KAGVTQTPRYLIKTRGQQVTLSCSPISGHRSVSWYQQTPGQGLQFLFEYFSETQRNKGNFPGRFSGRQFSNSRSEMNVSTLELGDSALYLCASSLEPSGVQETQYFGPGTRLLVL.

The chain recombines TRBV6-6 with TRBJ1-1, with D possibly matching TRBD1 (6 bases). Trimming cost V 2 bases and J 0 bases, with 10 bases left between them. Germline lookup yields CDR1 MNHNY and CDR2 SVGAGI (reference sequence). This CDR3 is 15 amino acids long. CDR3 in amino acids: CASSYDRRMNTEAFF. CDR3 sequence (DNA): TGTGCCAGCAGTTACGACAGGCGCATGAACACTGAAGCTTTCTTT.

Remarks on this clone: The junction does not match germline at one end; this may be a read error. This chain connects TRBV5-6 to TRBJ2-2; weak D call: TRBD1 (5 bases). Looked up from germline, CDR1 is SGHDT and CDR2 is YYEEEE. The CDR3 spans 14 residues. This chain's CDR3 is CASTLGQNTGELFF. The CDR3 bases are TGTGCCAGCACCTTGGGGCAGAACACCGGGGAGCTGTTTTTT.

V and J are TRBV18 and TRBJ1-1; D gene uncertain. Per germline, CDR1 KGHSH and CDR2 LQKENI. The CDR3 covers 13 residues. The V end was cut by 2 bases, the J end by 0 bases, with 4 bases between. CDR3 in amino acids: CASSPSLNTEAFF. The CDR3 DNA reads TGTGCCAGCTCACCATCACTGAACACTGAAGCTTTCTTT.

The chain is built from TRBV18 and TRBJ1-1; D possibly corresponds to TRBD1 (5 bases). Germline V gene lookup returns CDR1 KGHSH and CDR2 LQKENI. CDR3 size: 15 residues. Trimming shortened V by 2 bases and J by 4 bases, and 14 bases separated the two germline ends. Written as DNA, the CDR3 is TGTGCCAGCTCACCATCTCGCGGTGGGGCCACTGAAGCTTTCTTT. This gives the protein CASSPSRGGATEAFF.

This rearrangement joins TRBV27 to TRBJ2-3; D remains ambiguous. V dropped 2 bases and J dropped 9 bases, with 9 bases sitting between them. CDR1 is MNHEY, CDR2 SMNVEV, per germline (reference sequence). The CDR3 has 12 residues. The CDR3 DNA reads as TGTGCCAGCAGTTTAGACGTGGGGACGCAGTATTTT. Translation: CASSLDVGTQYF.

This chain uses TRBV19 with TRBJ2-2, with D possibly matching TRBD2 (5 bases). The germline V gene encodes CDR1 LNHDA and CDR2 SQIVND (reference sequence). CDR3 length equals 16 residues. Trimming took 3 bases from V and 0 from J, leaving 11 bases between them. The CDR3 loop reads CASSMPGFPNTGELFF. CDR3 bases: TGTGCCAGTAGTATGCCGGGGTTTCCGAACACCGGGGAGCTGTTTTTT.